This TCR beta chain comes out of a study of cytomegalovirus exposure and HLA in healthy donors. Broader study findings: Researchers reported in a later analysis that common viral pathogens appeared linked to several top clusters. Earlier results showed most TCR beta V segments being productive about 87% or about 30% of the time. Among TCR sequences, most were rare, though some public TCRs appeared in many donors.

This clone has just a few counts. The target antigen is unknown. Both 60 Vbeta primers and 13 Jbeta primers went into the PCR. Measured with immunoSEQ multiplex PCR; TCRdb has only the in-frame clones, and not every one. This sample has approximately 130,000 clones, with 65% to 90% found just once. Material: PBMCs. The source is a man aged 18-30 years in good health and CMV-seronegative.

The CDR3 DNA sequence: TGTGCCTGGAGTGTACGGGGGGCGGCTAACTATGGCTACACCTTC. Amino acids: CAWSVRGAANYGYTF. The V and J genes are TRBV30 and TRBJ1-2; a weak D match, TRBD1 (6 bases). Germline assignment: CDR1 GTSNPN and CDR2 SVGIG (reference sequence). The CDR3 spans 15 residues. Trimming pared 0 bases from V and 0 bases from J, leaving 11 bases between.